The 15 T cell receptor beta chains listed next were all sequenced from one sample in a study of blood T cell repertoires in COVID-19. This table comes from immunoSEQ multiplex PCR, and its TCRdb copy is limited to in-frame clones, with some not included. The sample has roughly 64,000 clones; about 66% are singletons. Specimen: PBMCs or T cells enriched from blood (not recorded which). These receptors all come from a woman aged 55-70 years who had been exposed to COVID-19.

CDR3 nucleotide sequence: TGTGCCAGCAGTTCAGGGGCCGTTGGCTACACCTTC. Its translation: CASSSGAVGYTF. The chain uses TRBV7-6 and TRBJ1-2; tentatively, D is TRBD1 (6 bases). This CDR3 has 12 amino acids. V dropped 6 bases and J dropped 7 bases, with 12 bases sitting between them. Germline assignment: CDR1 SGHVS and CDR2 FNYEAQ.

V gene TRBV5-4 combines with J gene TRBJ2-1; 15 positions match TRBD2. CDR1 is SGHNT, CDR2 YYREEE, per germline (reference sequence). The CDR3 runs 15 residues. Germline trimming cut 4 bases from V and 10 bases from J; bases unmatched to any gene: 6. CDR3 sequence: CASSTGLAGGTEQFF. The CDR3 DNA reads TGTGCCAGCAGCACCGGACTAGCGGGAGGGACAGAGCAGTTCTTC.

At least ten counts were recorded for this clone. V and J are TRBV6-5 and TRBJ2-7, with unresolved D. CDR3 length: 14 residues. CDR1 MNHEY and CDR2 SVGAGI come from the germline V gene. V lost 3 bases to trimming and J lost 1 base, with 10 bases between them. CDR3: CASSYKKQSYEQYF. The DNA of the CDR3 is TGTGCCAGCAGTTATAAAAAACAGTCCTACGAGCAGTACTTC.

This clone was seen at least ten times. The chain has TRBV27 and TRBJ2-3; 10 nucleotides agree with TRBD2. Per germline, CDR1 MNHEY and CDR2 SMNVEV (reference sequence). This CDR3 has 15 amino acids. The V and J ends lost 6 bases and 2 bases, in that order; junction bases with no gene match: 5. CDR3 DNA: TGTGCCAGCAGCACGACTAGCGGGTCCACAGATACGCAGTATTTT. Translating gives CASSTTSGSTDTQYF.

The table lists this clone with many counts. The chain employs TRBV3-1 (or the pseudogene TRBV3-2) and TRBJ1-1; D gene ambiguous. Looked up from germline, CDR1 is LGHDT and CDR2 is YNNKEL (reference sequence). V was trimmed by 1 base and J by 3 bases, leaving 6 bases between them. The length of the CDR3 is 13 residues. This chain's CDR3 is CASSQGGDTEAFF. In DNA form, the CDR3 reads TGTGCCAGCAGCCAAGGGGGAGACACTGAAGCTTTCTTT.

This sequence joins TRBV7-9 and TRBJ2-1; 7 bases align to TRBD1. Germline CDR1 reads SEHNR; CDR2 reads FQNEAQ (reference sequence). The CDR3 is 15 amino acids. The V and J ends lost 2 bases and 3 bases, in that order; junction bases with no gene match: 4. CDR3 bases: TGTGCCAGCAGCTTATCCGGACAGGTCTACAATGAGCAGTTCTTC. The encoded protein is CASSLSGQVYNEQFF.

This clone was found many times. V gene TRBV24-1 combines with J gene TRBJ2-3; 11 bases map to TRBD2. Germline V CDR1 and CDR2: KGHDR, SFDVKD. The CDR3 spans 16 residues. V gave up 3 bases and J gave up 3 bases; unmatched junction bases: 4. In DNA, the CDR3 is TGTGCCACCAGTGATCTAGCGGGAGGTATGACAGATACGCAGTATTTT. Its protein is CATSDLAGGMTDTQYF.

This rearrangement joins TRBV10-3 to TRBJ1-3, with D tentatively TRBD1 (5 bases). The germline V gene has CDR1 ENHRY and CDR2 SYGVKD. The ends were cut back, 8 bases at V and 0 bases at J, with 14 bases in the middle. This CDR3 has 15 residues. Here the CDR3 reads CAISLGASSGNTIYF. CDR3 sequence (DNA): TGTGCCATCTCCCTTGGGGCCTCCTCTGGAAACACCATATATTTT.

This clone was counted a few times. This chain uses TRBV5-5 with TRBJ2-7, with 11 bases that match TRBD2. CDR3 size: 15 residues. Germline lookup yields CDR1 SGHKS and CDR2 YYEKEE (reference sequence). After removal of 0 bases from V and 2 bases from J, the junction contained 1 base not matched to a gene. In nucleotides, the CDR3 is TGTGCCAGCAGCTTGGGGGGACTAGCGGCCTACGAGCAGTACTTC. This translates into CASSLGGLAAYEQYF.

The chain joins TRBV13 to TRBJ2-1; D unclear. This CDR3 has 13 amino acids. Germline lookup yields CDR1 PRHDT and CDR2 FYEKMQ (reference sequence). The V gene lost 7 bases and the J gene lost 4 bases, with 11 bases spanning the gap. Here the CDR3 reads CASTLGQYNEQFF. The CDR3, as DNA: TGTGCCAGCACCCTGGGCCAGTACAATGAGCAGTTCTTC.

The rearrangement uses TRBV3-1 (or the pseudogene TRBV3-2) and TRBJ2-3; 7 bases are a match to TRBD2. This CDR3 has 14 amino acids. Germline values: CDR1 LGHDT, CDR2 YNNKEL (reference sequence). With V trimmed by 4 bases and J by 5 bases, 6 bases remained unmatched. The CDR3 coding sequence is TGTGCCAGCAGCCTTGGACTAGTGGGAGATACGCAGTATTTT. This sequence encodes CASSLGLVGDTQYF.

The V call is TRBV25-1, the J call TRBJ2-1; 7 bases align to TRBD2. Losses at the gene ends were 5 bases for V and 9 bases for J; bases not matched to a gene: 4. The CDR3 is 12 residues long. Germline V gene lookup returns CDR1 MGHDK and CDR2 SYGVNS. Here the CDR3 reads CASSTSASEQFF. The DNA for the CDR3 is TGTGCCAGCAGTACTAGCGCCAGTGAGCAGTTCTTC.

This clone was seen more than once but under ten times. The chain recombines TRBV4-2 with TRBJ2-2; 16 bases line up with TRBD2. V was pared by 3 bases and J by 4 bases, with 11 bases of the junction left unmatched. The germline CDR1 and CDR2 sequences are LGHNA and YNFKEQ. The CDR3 has 20 amino acids. The CDR3 here is CASSQNPGLAGGLGTGELFF. The CDR3 DNA sequence: TGTGCCAGCAGCCAGAATCCGGGACTAGCGGGGGGGCTGGGCACCGGGGAGCTGTTTTTT.

CDR3 residues: CASSETGQGAYEQYF. CDR3 nucleotide sequence: TGTGCCAGCAGCGAGACTGGACAGGGGGCTTACGAGCAGTACTTC. The chain carries TRBV9 and TRBJ2-7; TRBD1 agrees at 11 bases. Trimming took 3 bases from V and 4 from J; bases not matched to a gene: 6. The CDR3 length is 15 residues. Germline V lookup: CDR1 SGDLS, CDR2 YYNGEE.

This CDR3 reads CASSPSGGSYGYTF. CDR3 DNA: TGTGCCAGCAGCCCGTCGGGTGGGAGCTATGGCTACACCTTC. V gene TRBV9 combines with J gene TRBJ1-2; D call uncertain. The CDR3 runs to 14 residues. Germline values: CDR1 SGDLS, CDR2 YYNGEE. Trimming shortened V by 4 bases and J by 4 bases, and 14 bases separated the two germline ends.